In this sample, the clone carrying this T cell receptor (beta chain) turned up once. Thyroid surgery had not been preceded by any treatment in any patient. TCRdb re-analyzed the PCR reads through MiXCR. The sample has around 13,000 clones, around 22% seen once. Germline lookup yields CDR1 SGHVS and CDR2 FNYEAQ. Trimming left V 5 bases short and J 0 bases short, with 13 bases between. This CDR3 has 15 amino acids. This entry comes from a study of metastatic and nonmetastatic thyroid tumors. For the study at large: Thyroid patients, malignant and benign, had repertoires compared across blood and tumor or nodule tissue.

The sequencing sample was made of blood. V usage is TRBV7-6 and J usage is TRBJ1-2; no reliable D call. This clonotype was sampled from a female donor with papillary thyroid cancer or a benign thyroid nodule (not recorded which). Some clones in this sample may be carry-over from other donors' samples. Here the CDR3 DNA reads TGTGCCAGCAGCCCCGATGTCAGGTCTAACTATGGCTACACCTTC. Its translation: CASSPDVRSNYGYTF.